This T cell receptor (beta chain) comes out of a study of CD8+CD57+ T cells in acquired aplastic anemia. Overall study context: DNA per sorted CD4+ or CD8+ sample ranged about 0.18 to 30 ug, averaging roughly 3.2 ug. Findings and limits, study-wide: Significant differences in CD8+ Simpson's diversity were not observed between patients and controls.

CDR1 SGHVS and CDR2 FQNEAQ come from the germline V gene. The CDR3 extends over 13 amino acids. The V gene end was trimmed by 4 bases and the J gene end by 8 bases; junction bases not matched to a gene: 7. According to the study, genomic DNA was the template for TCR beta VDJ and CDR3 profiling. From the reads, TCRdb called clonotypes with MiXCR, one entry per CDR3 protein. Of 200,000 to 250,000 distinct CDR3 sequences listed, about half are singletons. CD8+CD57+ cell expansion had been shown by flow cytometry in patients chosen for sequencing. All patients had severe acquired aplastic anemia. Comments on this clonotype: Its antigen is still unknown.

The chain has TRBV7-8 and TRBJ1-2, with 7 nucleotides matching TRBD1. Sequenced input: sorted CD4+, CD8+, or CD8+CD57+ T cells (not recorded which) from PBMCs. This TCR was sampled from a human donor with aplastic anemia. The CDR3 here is CASSSPGQFGYTF. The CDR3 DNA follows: TGTGCCAGCAGCTCCCCGGGACAGTTCGGCTACACCTTC.